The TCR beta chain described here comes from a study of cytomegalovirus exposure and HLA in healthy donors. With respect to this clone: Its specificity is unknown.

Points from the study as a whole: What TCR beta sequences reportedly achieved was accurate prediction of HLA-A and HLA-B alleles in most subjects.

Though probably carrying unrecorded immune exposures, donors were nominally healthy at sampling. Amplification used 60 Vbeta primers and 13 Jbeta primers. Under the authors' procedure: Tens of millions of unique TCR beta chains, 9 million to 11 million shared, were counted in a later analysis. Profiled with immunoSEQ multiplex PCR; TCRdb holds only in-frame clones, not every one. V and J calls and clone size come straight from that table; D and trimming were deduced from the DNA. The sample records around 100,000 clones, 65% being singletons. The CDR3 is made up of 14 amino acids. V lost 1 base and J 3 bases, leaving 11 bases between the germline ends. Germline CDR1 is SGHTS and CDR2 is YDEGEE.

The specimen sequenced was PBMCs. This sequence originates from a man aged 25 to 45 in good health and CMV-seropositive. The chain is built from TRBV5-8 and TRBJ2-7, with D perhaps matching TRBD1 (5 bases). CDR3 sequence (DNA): TGTGCCAGCAGCTTGTGGCAGGGTAGCTACGAGCAGTACTTC. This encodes CASSLWQGSYEQYF.